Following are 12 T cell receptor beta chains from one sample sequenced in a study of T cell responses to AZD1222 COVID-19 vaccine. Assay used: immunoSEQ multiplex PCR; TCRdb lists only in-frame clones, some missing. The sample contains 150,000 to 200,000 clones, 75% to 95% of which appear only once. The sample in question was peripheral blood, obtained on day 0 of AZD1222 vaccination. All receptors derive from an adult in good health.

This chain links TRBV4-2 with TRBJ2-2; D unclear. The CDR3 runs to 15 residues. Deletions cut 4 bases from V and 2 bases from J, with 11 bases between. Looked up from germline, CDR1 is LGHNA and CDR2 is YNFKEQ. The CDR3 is CASSRGGLNTGELFF. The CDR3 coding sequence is TGTGCCAGCAGCCGGGGTGGGCTAAACACCGGGGAGCTGTTTTTT.

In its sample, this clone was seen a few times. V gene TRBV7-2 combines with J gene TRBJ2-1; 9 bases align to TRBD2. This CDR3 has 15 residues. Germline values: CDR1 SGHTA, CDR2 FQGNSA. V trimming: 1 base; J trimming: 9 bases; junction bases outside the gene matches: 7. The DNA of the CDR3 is TGTGCCAGCAGCTTAGTTAATAGCGGGGGAGGTGAGCAGTTCTTC. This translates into CASSLVNSGGGEQFF.

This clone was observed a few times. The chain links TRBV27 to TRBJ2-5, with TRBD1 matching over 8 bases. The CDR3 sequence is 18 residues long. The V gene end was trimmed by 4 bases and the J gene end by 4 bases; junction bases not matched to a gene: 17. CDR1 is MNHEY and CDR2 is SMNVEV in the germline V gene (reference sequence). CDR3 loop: CASSYQGATWEGPETQYF. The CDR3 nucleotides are TGTGCCAGCAGTTACCAGGGGGCCACCTGGGAAGGTCCAGAGACCCAGTACTTC.

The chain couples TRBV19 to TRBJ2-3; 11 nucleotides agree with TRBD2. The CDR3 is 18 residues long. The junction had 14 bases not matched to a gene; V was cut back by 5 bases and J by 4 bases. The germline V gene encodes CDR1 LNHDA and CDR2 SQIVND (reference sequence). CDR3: CASSELPSGLAEADTQYF. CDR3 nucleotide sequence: TGTGCCAGTAGTGAACTCCCATCGGGACTAGCGGAAGCAGATACGCAGTATTTT.

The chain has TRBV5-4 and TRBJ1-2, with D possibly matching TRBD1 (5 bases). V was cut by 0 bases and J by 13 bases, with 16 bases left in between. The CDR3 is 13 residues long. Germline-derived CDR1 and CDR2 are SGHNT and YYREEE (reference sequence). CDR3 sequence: CASSLEGQGGVTF. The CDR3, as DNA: TGTGCCAGCAGCTTGGAGGGCCAGGGTGGGGTCACCTTC.

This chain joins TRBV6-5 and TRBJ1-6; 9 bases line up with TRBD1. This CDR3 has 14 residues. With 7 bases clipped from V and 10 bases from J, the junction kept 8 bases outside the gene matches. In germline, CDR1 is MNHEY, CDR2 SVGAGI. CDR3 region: CASNQGQGSSPLHF. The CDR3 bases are TGTGCCAGCAACCAAGGACAGGGGTCGTCACCCCTCCACTTT.

CDR3 sequence reads: CASSYSDSLYGYTF. The CDR3 DNA reads as TGTGCCAGCAGTTACTCGGACAGTTTATATGGCTACACCTTC. This chain uses TRBV6-5 with TRBJ1-2; perhaps TRBD1 as D (6 bases). Germline loops: CDR1 MNHEY, CDR2 SVGAGI. Trimming cost V 0 bases and J 5 bases, with 10 bases left between them. This CDR3 has 14 residues.

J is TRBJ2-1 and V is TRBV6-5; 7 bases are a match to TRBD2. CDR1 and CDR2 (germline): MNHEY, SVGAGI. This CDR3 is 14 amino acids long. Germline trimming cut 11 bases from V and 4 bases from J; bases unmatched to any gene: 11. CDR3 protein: CAAREGRRYNEQFF. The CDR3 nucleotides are TGTGCCGCAAGGGAGGGGAGGCGGTACAATGAGCAGTTCTTC.

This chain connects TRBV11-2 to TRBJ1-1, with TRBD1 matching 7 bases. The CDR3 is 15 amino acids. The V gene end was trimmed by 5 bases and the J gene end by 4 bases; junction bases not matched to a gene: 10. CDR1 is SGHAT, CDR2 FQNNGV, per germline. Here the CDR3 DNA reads TGTGCCAGCAGCCCCAGGGGGGGAGGGCCCACTGAAGCTTTCTTT. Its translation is CASSPRGGGPTEAFF.

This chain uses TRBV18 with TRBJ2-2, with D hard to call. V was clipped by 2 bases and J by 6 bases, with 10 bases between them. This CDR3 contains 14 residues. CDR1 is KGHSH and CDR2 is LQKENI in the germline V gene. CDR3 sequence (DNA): TGTGCCAGCTCACCAGACCCTCTCGCCGGGGAGCTGTTTTTT. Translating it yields CASSPDPLAGELFF.

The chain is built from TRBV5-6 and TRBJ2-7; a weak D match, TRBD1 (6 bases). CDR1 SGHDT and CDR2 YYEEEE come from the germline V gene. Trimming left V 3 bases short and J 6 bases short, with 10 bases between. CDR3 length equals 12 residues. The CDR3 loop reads CASSSDSGEQYF. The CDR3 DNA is TGTGCCAGCAGCTCGGACAGTGGCGAGCAGTACTTC.

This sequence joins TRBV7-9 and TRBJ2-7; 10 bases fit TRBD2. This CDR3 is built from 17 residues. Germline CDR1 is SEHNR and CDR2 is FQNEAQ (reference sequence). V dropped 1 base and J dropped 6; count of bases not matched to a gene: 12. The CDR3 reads CASSLGGLAGVTREQYF. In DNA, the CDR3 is TGTGCCAGCAGCTTAGGTGGGCTAGCGGGGGTAACGCGCGAGCAGTACTTC.